Reported below is one T cell receptor (beta chain). This clonotype was counted at least ten times. Its antigen is not yet known. Nothing much larger sits one base from this clone, and base qualities are not available. This specimen comes from a study of human T cells and chemical hapten exposure (dated by TCRdb to the early 2020s). At the level of the whole study: For sensitization, 2% DPC in acetone was applied to a 2 cm by 2 cm area of upper inner arm skin. In alopecia patients, the study followed how the peripheral blood TCR repertoire changed in vivo over primary and secondary sensitization to diphenylcyclopropenone (DPC), a hapten. The patient cohort, mostly female, included alopecia areata with under or over 50% scalp involvement, alopecia totalis and alopecia universalis. Libraries were pooled for sequencing, and per-sample TCR yields varied mainly because of small differences in library volumes within the pool. Throughout the study period of 20 to 30 weeks, patients also received therapeutic DPC doses to the scalp every week. Patch testing was performed on the upper back with Finn chambers containing 0.01% DPC, and the patch tests were scored after 6 days according to International Contact Dermatitis Research Group standards. Blood for TCR sequencing was provided by twenty-nine alopecia patients at one to four time points (pre-sensitization, 2, 6 and 24 weeks). Blood was sampled from patients pre-sensitization (week 0) and at 2, 6 and about 24 weeks after DPC sensitization.

The sample's time point label, decoded: patch test 3, about 24 weeks after DPC sensitization. The sample's treatment or condition label, decoded: therapeutic diphenylcyclopropenone sensitization with weekly scalp DPC. Blood at each patch-test visit was drawn before the patch test was applied. Patients were eligible if aged 18 to 70, diagnosed with alopecia and judged suitable for DPC therapy, and pregnant patients were excluded. Total RNA was isolated from unfractionated whole blood collected in Tempus Blood RNA tubes. The study at large found these results: Because every patient had alopecia, a presumed autoimmune disease, the patients' immune response might differ from that of healthy individuals. Repeated subsampling changed both the strength of the expansion versus patch-test correlation and the threshold at which the correlation became significant. Patch test score correlated positively with the number of PT1 expanded TCRs, reaching significance at thresholds 8, 16 and 32 but not at 4. DPC sensitization did not change the number of TCRs with a frequency above 1 in 1000, and there was no evidence of changes in global repertoire structure. Compared with pre-sensitization or healthy control sets, expanded TCRs formed significantly more large CDR3 similarity clusters, which is consistent with antigen-driven responses.

The library was prepared using RACE. Instrument used: NextSeq 500. Library preparation attached unique molecular identifiers to individual cDNA molecules for quantitative, reproducible TCR counting. Each blood RNA sample was used to sequence both TCR alpha and TCR beta chains. On the study's bioinformatics: Samples had a median of roughly 91,000 TCRs, with a range from roughly 23,224 to 700,000. The Decombinator software suite was used to annotate the V, J and CDR3 of the TCR reads. For PS versus PT1 abundance plots, all samples were subsampled to the same number of TCRs (28,000). Expanded TCRs were defined as absent before sensitization and observed at least eight times at the 2-week time point. Through fastp at Q25 and MiXCR, TCRdb rebuilt clones from the public reads, retaining in-frame beta chains. Rows are unified per CDR3 protein, each entry keeping the most common DNA and genes. The authors' filters were not applied to this entry. The sample contains more than 70,000 distinct CDR3 sequences, approximately 11% of them found a single time. Roughly 1% of the sample goes to the ten largest clones.

The CDR3 covers 13 residues, taking in both the cysteine and the phenylalanine. Only the CDR3 portion is preserved as DNA: 39 bases, with reading frame beginning at the first base. V is clipped by 3 bases and J by 4 bases, and the sequence between their germline boundaries is 7 bases long. The CDR1 and CDR2 encoded by the germline V gene (reference sequence) are DFQATT and SNEGSKA. This specimen was whole blood, taken in connection with sensitization to the hapten diphenylcyclopropenone (DPC). In this chain, TRBV20-1 is recombined with TRBJ2-6, with the identity of the D gene unclear. The origin of this receptor is a woman aged 30 to 39 with alopecia areata. Some clones in this sample may be carry-over from other donors' samples. The CDR3 reads CSASLPGANVLTF. The nucleotide sequence reads as follows: TGCAGTGCTAGTCTCCCCGGGGCCAACGTCCTGACTTTC.